This section outlines one T cell receptor (beta chain) sequence together with its context. No cognate antigen has been identified for it. No per-base quality is available; no much larger clone lies one base away. The cohort consisted of 650 to 850 healthy bone marrow donors. All cohort members were sampled while nominally healthy, although unrecorded immune exposures were likely present. The donor tested CMV seropositive and was one of the 289 seropositive cohort members. Each donor provided a peripheral blood sample, and peripheral blood mononuclear cells were used for TCR beta sequencing. The Qiagen DNeasy Blood Extraction Kit was used to extract genomic DNA from the blood cell samples. This sample is part of a study of cytomegalovirus exposure and HLA in healthy donors (dated by TCRdb to 2017 to 2019). Regarding the research as a whole: In an earlier analysis of approximately 500 of the donors, 250 to 350 Gb of sequence data and 90 million to 130 million unique TCR beta sequences from about 179 million T cells were reported. Roughly 300 gigabases of sequencing data and around 80 million unique TCR sequences made up an early release that covered several hundred HLA-typed donors. Of the roughly 400 genotyped donors, 65% to 90% fell in the genetic ancestry cluster associated with self-reported Caucasian donors. The study aimed to test whether cataloging public T cell receptors could reveal signatures of past pathogen exposure. The T cell repertoires of roughly 660 subjects were profiled by immunosequencing and related to cytomegalovirus serostatus. In addition to the first cohort of about 650 subjects, a separate validation cohort of around 110 different subjects was used. To predict cytomegalovirus infection status, the study brought together high-throughput TCR immunosequencing, statistical association of individual TCRs with disease status, and machine learning. A later analysis re-examined previously published TCR beta repertoires from around 670 donors and added high-resolution HLA genotyping to investigate patterns of TCR occurrence. Rather than using new phenotypic data, the later analysis identified candidate immune exposures from TCR beta sequences and from how often those sequences occurred across donors. To decide whether each TCR beta V gene segment behaved as functional or pseudogenic, an earlier analysis of 587 of the donors relied on high-throughput TCR beta sequencing. Donor age, sex, ethnicity and CMV serostatus were compiled together with the repertoire data. Genome-wide SNP genotypes for about three fifths of the 666 donors were used in a later genetic analysis, which treated that subset as a discovery cohort. Every discovery cohort repertoire had been produced on one sequencing platform. HLA typing covered class I and class II loci at four-digit resolution. Typing coverage differed by locus: A, B, C, DRB1 and DQB1 were typed in roughly 620-630 donors, DQA1 in about 550, DPA1 in nearly 610, and DPB1 in roughly 450. Five DR-DQ haplotypes were handled as single units for association and clustering, since linkage in the cohort was strong. Among some 400 genotyped donors of the cohort, an average of roughly 240,000 unique TCR beta nucleotide sequences were sequenced per donor, roughly 20% of them non-productive.

V has 1 base trimmed and J has 2 bases trimmed; junction bases matching no gene number 0. CDR1 is given as MNHNS and CDR2 as SASEGT, both from the germline V gene. The CDR3 runs 15 amino acids, cysteine and phenylalanine included. The entry retains the CDR3 DNA only, 45 bases that are in frame from base 1. The library came from the immunoSEQ multiplex PCR assay. For the multiplex PCR, a mixture combining 60 forward primers for TCR Vbeta segments and 13 reverse primers for TCR Jbeta segments was used. A multiplex PCR assay on genomic DNA amplified the CDR3 region of rearranged TCR beta genes. On the Illumina HiSeq System, the amplified TCR beta libraries were sequenced as 87-base-pair reads. On the study's bioinformatics: Across the 600 to 700 repertoires, a later analysis counted some 80 million unique TCR beta chains, around 11 million of which were shared by at least two donors. To remove PCR and sequencing errors, raw reads were error-corrected and collapsed into unique sequences using a nearest-neighbor algorithm that merged closely related sequences. V, D and J gene segments were assigned by aligning CDR3 sequences to IMGT reference sequences. For a sequence to be retained, at least a six-nucleotide match to both a V gene segment and a J gene segment was required. Rearrangements were classified as productive when the CDR3 lacked stop codons and remained in frame with V and J, and all other rearrangements were classified as non-productive. Following IMGT convention, CDR3 was defined as the stretch from the second conserved V-encoded cysteine up to the conserved J-encoded phenylalanine. Sequences without an unambiguous match to a single V gene segment were excluded from the earlier analysis of 587 of the donors. In an earlier analysis of 587 of the donors, a V segment was called functional when productive rearrangements were above 56.7%, and segregating when the standard deviation between donors exceeded 5%. A statistical classification framework was built for diagnosing cytomegalovirus status from the catalog of TCR beta chain sequences. In a later analysis, V and J genes were assigned by comparing TCR nucleotide sequences against IMGT/GENE-DB human TR gene sequences. Using the TCRdist pipeline, a later analysis assigned CDR3 sequences along with most-parsimonious VDJ recombination scenarios. In a later analysis, each TCR beta chain was defined by its CDR3 amino acid sequence together with its V-gene family, and reads lacking a unique V-gene family were excluded. In a later analysis, several hundred highly shared, low-generation-probability nucleotide sequences were removed to address suspected cross-contamination and a sequencing artifact. In a later analysis, a clonal expansion index was calculated for each public chain from normalized within-repertoire ranks of inferred template counts. A later analysis computed generation probabilities with a VDJ recombination model fitted to out-of-frame rearrangements, and checked the results against IGoR. In a later analysis, hypergeometric tests were used to score TCR-TCR, TCR-HLA and TCR-CMV co-occurrence, with a repertoire-size bias correction applied to TCR pairs. To estimate false discovery rates, a later analysis permuted the HLA or CMV assignments 20 times. In a later analysis, co-occurring TCRs were grouped using DBSCAN, and TCRdist sequence similarity was added for clustering within HLA-allele-positive subsets. Repertoires with fewer than 30,000 or more than 120,000 public chains were left out of co-occurrence clustering, as were a handful of repertoires with anomalous nucleotide sharing. The immuneACCESS repertoire file appears here via TCRdb, limited to in-frame rearrangements. These files lack a portion of the clones; in checked studies, under half of the deficit traces to unresolved V genes, and the cause of the others is not known. The DNA was the basis for D and trimming; V, J and clone size are from that table. A total of 150,000 to 200,000 clones appear in this sample, about 80% of them only once. The top ten hold 0.85% to 1% of the sample.

General study outcomes and caveats: Cytomegalovirus status was reported to be diagnosed by the classifier with high specificity and sensitivity in both the original and validation cohorts. Specific HLA alleles were associated with 16,951 TCR beta sequences at a false discovery rate of 0.05 in a later analysis. Most TCR sequences were observed very rarely across donors, whereas some public TCRs were present in many individuals. According to a later analysis, most CMV-associated TCR beta chains appeared to be HLA-restricted, and the HLA associations seemed to be driven largely by CMV exposure. Three of the identified cytomegalovirus-associated TCR beta chains were confirmed in vitro to be specific for cytomegalovirus antigens. In an earlier analysis of several hundred of the donors, most TCR beta V segments were observed in productive rearrangements about 87% or about 30% of the time, broadly matching IMGT annotations. Correlated functional status among segregating V segments might reflect linkage disequilibrium, but an unknown experimental factor could not be ruled out. Strong co-occurrence of HLA alleles, especially DR and DQ, made assigning TCR associations to individual alleles difficult. Compared with equally common non-associated chains, HLA-associated TCR beta chains in a later analysis were more clonally expanded and had lower generation probabilities. A cluster of highly shared sequence variants was judged likely to represent a technical artifact of the sequencing pipeline. V-gene and J-gene trimming of TCR beta chains was associated with a missense DCLRE1C variant in a later genetic analysis, and the association was replicated in an independent cohort. In a later analysis, the rate of TCR association differed among HLA loci, with DRB1 alleles having the most associated TCRs and HLA-C alleles having the fewest. Some IMGT-functional V segments, including TRBV6-2 and TRBV6-3, could not be told apart with the 87-base-pair reads, so those segments were excluded. A further reported finding was that TCR beta sequences accurately predicted the HLA-A and HLA-B alleles for most subjects in the first cohort. HLA typing was unavailable for some donors at each locus, so association tests used only the typed subset. According to a later analysis, parvovirus B19, influenza, CMV and Epstein-Barr virus appeared linked to several top co-occurrence clusters. Immune exposure information for the cohort was limited to CMV serostatus. In a later genetic analysis, fewer N-insertions in productive TCRs were reported among donors in an Asian-associated ancestry cluster than the 666-donor mean. Because counts were too low, roughly 16 rarely observed V segments, including chromosome 9 orphons, were excluded from the earlier analysis of around 590 of the donors. The study listed 170 or so TCR beta chains as associated with cytomegalovirus. Only TCR beta chains were sequenced in this cohort, and the absence of alpha or paired-chain data limited detectable features. Sequencing depth was assumed to be roughly uniform across donors in the presence/absence analyses, though that assumption may not hold. The authors suggested that the approach could potentially be extended to other disease states and immunological phenotypes.

This receptor was taken from a woman between 50 and 59 years old in good health and CMV-seropositive. Specimen: PBMCs. Rearrangement joined TRBV6-1 to TRBJ2-5; a stretch of 11 junction bases matches TRBD2. The CDR3 region has the sequence CASSEVAGGQETQYF. The DNA sequence follows: TGTGCCAGCAGTGAAGTAGCGGGGGGGCAAGAGACCCAGTACTTC.